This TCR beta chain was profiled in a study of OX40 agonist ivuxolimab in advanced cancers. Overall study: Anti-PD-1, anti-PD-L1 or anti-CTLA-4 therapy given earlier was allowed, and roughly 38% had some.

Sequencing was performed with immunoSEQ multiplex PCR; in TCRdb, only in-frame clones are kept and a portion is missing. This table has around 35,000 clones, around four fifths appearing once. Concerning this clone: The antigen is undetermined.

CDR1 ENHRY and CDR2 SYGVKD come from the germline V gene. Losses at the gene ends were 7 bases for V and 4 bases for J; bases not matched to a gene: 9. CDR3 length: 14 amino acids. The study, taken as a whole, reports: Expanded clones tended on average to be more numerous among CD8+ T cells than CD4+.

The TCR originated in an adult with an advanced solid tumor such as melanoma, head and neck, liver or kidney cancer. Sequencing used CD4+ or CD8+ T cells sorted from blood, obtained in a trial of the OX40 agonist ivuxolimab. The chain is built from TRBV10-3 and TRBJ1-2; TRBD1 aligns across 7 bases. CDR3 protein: CAITRDRGSYGYTF. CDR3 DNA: TGTGCCATCACCCGGGACAGAGGAAGCTATGGCTACACCTTC.